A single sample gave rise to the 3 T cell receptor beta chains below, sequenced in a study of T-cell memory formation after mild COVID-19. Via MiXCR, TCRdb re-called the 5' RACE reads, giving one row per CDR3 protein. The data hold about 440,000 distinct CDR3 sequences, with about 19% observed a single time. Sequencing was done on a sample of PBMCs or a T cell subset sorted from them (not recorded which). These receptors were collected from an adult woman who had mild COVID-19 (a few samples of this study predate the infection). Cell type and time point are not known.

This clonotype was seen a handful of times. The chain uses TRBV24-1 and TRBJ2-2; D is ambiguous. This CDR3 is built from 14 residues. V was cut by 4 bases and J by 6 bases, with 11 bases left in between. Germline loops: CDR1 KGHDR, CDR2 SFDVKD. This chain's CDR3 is CATSERRMAGELFF. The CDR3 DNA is TGTGCCACCAGTGAGAGGCGGATGGCCGGGGAGCTGTTTTTT.

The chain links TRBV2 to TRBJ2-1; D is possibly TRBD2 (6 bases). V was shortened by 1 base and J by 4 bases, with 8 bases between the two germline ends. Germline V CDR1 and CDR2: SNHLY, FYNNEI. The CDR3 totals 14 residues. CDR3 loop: CASSEDGRYNEQFF. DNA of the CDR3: TGTGCCAGCAGTGAAGACGGGAGATACAATGAGCAGTTCTTC. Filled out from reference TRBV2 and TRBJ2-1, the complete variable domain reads EPEVTQTPSHQVTQMGQEVILRCVPISNHLYFYWYRQILGQKVEFLVSFYNNEISEKSEIFDDQFSVERPDGSNFTLKIRSTKLEDSAMYFCASSEDGRYNEQFFGPGTRLTVL.

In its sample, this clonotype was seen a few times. The CDR3 here is CSVEEANRQYF. In DNA, the CDR3 is TGCAGCGTTGAAGAGGCCAATAGGCAGTACTTC. The chain links TRBV29-1 to TRBJ2-7; D is unclear. The CDR3 consists of 11 residues. CDR1 is SQVTM and CDR2 is ANQGSEA in the germline V gene. Trimming cost V 0 bases and J 9 bases, with 9 bases left between them.